One sample yielded the 11 T cell receptor beta chains listed below, sequenced in a study of early T cells in non-severe SARS-CoV-2 infection. TCRdb used MiXCR to reprocess the 5' RACE reads, holding one entry per CDR3 protein. Of more than 50,000 distinct CDR3 sequences in the sample, around 13% were seen once. The specimen was whole blood, collected at baseline. The source of these receptors is an adult who was a healthcare worker with PCR-confirmed SARS-CoV-2 infection or an uninfected control (not recorded which).

There are a few counts of this clonotype. V gene TRBV6-2 or TRBV6-3 combines with J gene TRBJ2-1; 11 nucleotides agree with TRBD2. Germline V gene lookup returns CDR1 MNHEY and CDR2 SVGEGT. The CDR3 runs to 16 residues. The V segment lost 2 bases and the J segment 5 bases; nucleotides outside the gene matches: 5. The CDR3: CASSYVAGLADNEQFF. The CDR3 nucleotides read TGTGCCAGCAGTTACGTCGCGGGACTAGCGGACAATGAGCAGTTCTTC.

This chain uses TRBV12-3 or TRBV12-4 with TRBJ1-3; D unresolved. There are 13 residues in the CDR3. V lost 5 bases and J lost 0, with 5 bases in between. The CDR3 sequence is CASSSNSGNTIYF. DNA of the CDR3: TGTGCCAGCAGTAGTAACTCTGGAAACACCATATATTTT.

Ten or more counts support this clonotype. The gene calls are TRBV20-1 and TRBJ1-5; tentatively, D is TRBD1 (6 bases). V gave up 6 bases and J gave up 1 base, with 19 bases separating them. Germline V lookup: CDR1 DFQATT, CDR2 SNEGSKA (reference sequence). CDR3 length equals 16 residues. The CDR3 region has the DNA TGCAGTGCCAGGGGACCGTCTCGGTCGAGCAATCAGCCCCAGCATTTT. This codes for CSARGPSRSSNQPQHF.

The chain joins TRBV7-9 to TRBJ2-5, with D possibly being TRBD2 (6 bases). The germline V gene encodes CDR1 SEHNR and CDR2 FQNEAQ (reference sequence). The V end was cut by 5 bases, the J end by 4 bases, with 20 bases between. This CDR3 is 16 amino acids long. CDR3 loop: CASSTTLIGGSETQYF. The CDR3 coding sequence is TGTGCCAGCAGCACCACCCTCATCGGGGGTTCAGAGACCCAGTACTTC.

This clonotype appeared a few times. The CDR3: CASGLPSRQTYEQYF. CDR3 coding DNA: TGTGCTAGTGGTTTGCCGTCTAGACAAACCTACGAGCAGTACTTC. The gene calls are TRBV12-5 and TRBJ2-7; D remains unclear. Germline lookup yields CDR1 LGHNT and CDR2 FRNRAP. With 2 bases removed from V and 2 bases from J, the gap between germline ends came to 13 bases. The CDR3 consists of 15 residues. Supplemented by reference TRBV12-5 and TRBJ2-7, the full variable domain reads DARVTQTPRHKVTEMGQEVTMRCQPILGHNTVFWYRQTMMQGLELLAYFRNRAPLDDSGMPKDRFSAEMPDATLATLKIQPSEPRDSAVYFCASGLPSRQTYEQYFGPGTRLTVT.

This clonotype was seen a handful of times. The rearrangement joins TRBV10-3 to TRBJ1-5, with D unresolved. Germline lookup yields CDR1 ENHRY and CDR2 SYGVKD. The length of the CDR3 is 13 residues. V lost 2 bases to trimming and J lost 5 bases, with 7 bases between them. The chain's CDR3 is CAISEAGYQPQHF. The CDR3 nucleotides are TGTGCCATCAGTGAGGCGGGTTATCAGCCCCAGCATTTT.

This clonotype was seen more than once but under ten times. V and J are TRBV30 and TRBJ2-1; D possibly uses TRBD1 or TRBD2 (6 bases each). The germline V gene encodes CDR1 GTSNPN and CDR2 SVGIG (reference sequence). The CDR3 is 14 amino acids. V was pared by 0 bases and J by 9 bases, with 15 bases between. The CDR3 sequence is CAWSVGGLLSEQFF. The CDR3 coding sequence is TGTGCCTGGAGTGTCGGGGGCTTGTTAAGTGAGCAGTTCTTC. Full variable domain (remainder filled in from reference TRBV30 and TRBJ2-1): SQTIHQWPATLVQPVGSPLSLECTVEGTSNPNLYWYRQAAGRGLQLLFYSVGIGQISSEVPQNLSASRPQDRQFILSSKKLLLSDSGFYLCAWSVGGLLSEQFFGPGTRLTVL.

The V gene is TRBV11-2, the J gene TRBJ2-2; D not certain. Per germline, CDR1 SGHAT and CDR2 FQNNGV. V shed 4 bases and J shed 3 bases, with 3 bases lying between them. There are 12 residues in the CDR3. In DNA form, the CDR3 reads TGTGCCAGCAGCTACCACACCGGGGAGCTGTTTTTT. This translates into CASSYHTGELFF.

This clonotype was recorded a few times. The chain employs TRBV29-1 and TRBJ1-2; D ambiguous. Trimming shortened V by 6 bases and J by 8 bases, and 7 bases separated the two germline ends. Germline CDR1 and CDR2: SQVTM and ANQGSEA. The CDR3 consists of 9 residues. In nucleotides, the CDR3 is TGCAGCGTGGATTGGGGCTACACCTTC. Protein: CSVDWGYTF.

The CDR3 reads CASSQDRTSGYTDTQYF. CDR3 coding DNA: TGTGCCAGCAGCCAAGATCGGACTAGCGGTTACACAGATACGCAGTATTTT. The chain combines TRBV3-1 with TRBJ2-3; 10 bases match TRBD2. The CDR3 is 17 amino acids. CDR1 and CDR2 (germline): LGHDT, YNNKEL (reference sequence). Unmatched junction bases numbered 5, after V lost 0 bases and J lost 2 bases.

This clonotype was picked up many times. The gene calls are TRBV20-1 and TRBJ2-7; possible D gene TRBD1, 6 bases. The CDR3 is 13 residues long. In germline, CDR1 is DFQATT, CDR2 SNEGSKA (reference sequence). The V gene lost 0 bases and the J gene lost 3 bases, with 9 bases spanning the gap. The CDR3, as DNA: TGCAGTGCTAGAGAACCAGGGGACTACGAGCAGTACTTC. Residues: CSAREPGDYEQYF.